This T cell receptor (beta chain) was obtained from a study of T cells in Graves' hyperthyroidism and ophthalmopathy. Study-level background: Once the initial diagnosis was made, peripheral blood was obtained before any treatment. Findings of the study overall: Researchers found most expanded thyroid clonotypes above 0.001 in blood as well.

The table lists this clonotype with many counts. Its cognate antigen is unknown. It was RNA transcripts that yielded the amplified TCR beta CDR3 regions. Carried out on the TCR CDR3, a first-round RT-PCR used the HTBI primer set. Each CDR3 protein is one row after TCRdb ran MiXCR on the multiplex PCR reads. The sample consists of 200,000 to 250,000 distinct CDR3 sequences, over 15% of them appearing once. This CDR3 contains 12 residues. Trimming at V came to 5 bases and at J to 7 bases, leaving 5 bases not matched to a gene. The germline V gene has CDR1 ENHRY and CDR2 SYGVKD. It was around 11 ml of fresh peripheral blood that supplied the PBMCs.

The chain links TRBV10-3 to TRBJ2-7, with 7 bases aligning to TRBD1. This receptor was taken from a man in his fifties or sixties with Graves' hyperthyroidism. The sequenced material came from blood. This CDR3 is CAISTPGGEQYF. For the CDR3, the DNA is TGTGCCATCAGTACTCCAGGGGGTGAGCAGTACTTC.